This TCR beta chain derives from a study of T cell changes during pregnancy in multiple sclerosis (dated by TCRdb to the late 2010s). General notes on the study: In women with multiple sclerosis, the researchers looked at how the T cell repertoire shifted as pregnancy progressed.

As to this clone: Its recognized antigen is unknown. No clone much larger than this one lies a single base away; base qualities are absent.

The library was built by means of the immunoSEQ multiplex PCR assay. This immuneACCESS table, as held by TCRdb, lists in-frame sequences with V and J called but not all clones. Of the missing ones, under half trace to an unresolved V gene in checked studies; the others have no known cause. The sample table holds over 55,000 clones, of which around 93% were seen once. More than 1.5% of the sample comes from the top ten. Inclusive of the bounding cysteine and phenylalanine, the CDR3 is 15 residues long. Only CDR3 DNA is held: 45 bases, read in frame from base 1. A distance of 17 bases separates the germline ends of V and J, which lose 0 bases and 9 bases respectively. The germline V gene provides CDR1 KGHSH and CDR2 LQKENI.

Sequencing used peripheral blood, obtained after pregnancy. The sequence came from a female donor with multiple sclerosis, enrolled in a pregnancy study. The chain links TRBV18 with TRBJ2-5; TRBD1 is possibly the D segment (6 matching bases). The CDR3 region: CASSPPRRGTGAQYF. The nucleotide sequence reads TGTGCCAGCTCACCACCGAGAAGGGGGACCGGGGCCCAGTACTTC.